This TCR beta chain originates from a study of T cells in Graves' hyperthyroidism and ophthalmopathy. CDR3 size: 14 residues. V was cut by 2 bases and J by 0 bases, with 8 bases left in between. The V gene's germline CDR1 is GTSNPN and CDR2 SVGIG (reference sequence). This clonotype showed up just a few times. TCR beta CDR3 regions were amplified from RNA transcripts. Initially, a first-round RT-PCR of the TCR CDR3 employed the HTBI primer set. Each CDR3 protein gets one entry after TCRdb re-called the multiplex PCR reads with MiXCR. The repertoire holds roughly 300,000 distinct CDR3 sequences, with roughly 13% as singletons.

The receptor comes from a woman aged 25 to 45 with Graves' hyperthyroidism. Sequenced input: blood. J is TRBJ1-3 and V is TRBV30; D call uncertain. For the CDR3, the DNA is TGTGCCTGGAGTCCCAGAGACTCTGGAAACACCATATATTTT. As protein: CAWSPRDSGNTIYF.